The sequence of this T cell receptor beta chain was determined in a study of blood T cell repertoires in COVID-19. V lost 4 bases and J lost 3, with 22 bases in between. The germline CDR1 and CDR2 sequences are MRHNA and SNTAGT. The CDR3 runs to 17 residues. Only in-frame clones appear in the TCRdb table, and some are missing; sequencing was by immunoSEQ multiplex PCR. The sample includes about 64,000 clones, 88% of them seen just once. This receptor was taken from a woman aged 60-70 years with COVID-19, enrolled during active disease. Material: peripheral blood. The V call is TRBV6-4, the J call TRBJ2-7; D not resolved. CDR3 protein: CASSGLNWAPTRYEQYF. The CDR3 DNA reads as TGTGCCAGCAGTGGCCTGAATTGGGCTCCCACCCGCTACGAGCAGTACTTC.